Listed below are T cell receptor beta chains from one sample, sequenced in a study of blood T cell repertoires in COVID-19. TCRdb's table, derived via immunoSEQ multiplex PCR, lists solely in-frame clones and lacks some. The sample has some 150,000 clones, about 87% seen once. Specimen: peripheral blood. These receptors originate from a woman aged 45-59 years with acute or convalescent COVID-19. The CDR3 runs from the conserved cysteine through the conserved F or W. Fields, in order: J gene, clone size, V gene, D gene, CDR3 DNA, CDR3 protein. D genes are given only for firm matches. Size is omitted from some rows. Given values are once, few, many or a class for expanded clones.

j_gene: TRBJ2-7
abundance: NA
v_gene: TRBV10-2
d_gene: TRBD2
CDR3nt: TGCGCCAGCAGTGAGCCGGGGACTAGCGGAACCTACGAGCAGTACTTC
CDR3aa: CASSEPGTSGTYEQYF

j_gene: TRBJ2-7
abundance: NA
v_gene: TRBV5-1
d_gene: NA
CDR3nt: TGCGCCAGCAGCTTGGGTCAAGGGGGCTACGAGCAGTACTTC
CDR3aa: CASSLGQGGYEQYF

j_gene: TRBJ2-5
abundance: NA
v_gene: TRBV5-1
d_gene: NA
CDR3nt: TGCGCCAGCAGGGCCGCGGAGGAGACCCAGTACTTC
CDR3aa: CASRAAEETQYF

j_gene: TRBJ2-7
abundance: few
v_gene: TRBV9
d_gene: TRBD1
CDR3nt: TGTGCCAGCAGCGTAGCCCCGGGACAGGGGGGTGTGCAGTACTTC
CDR3aa: CASSVAPGQGGVQYF

j_gene: TRBJ1-1
abundance: NA
v_gene: TRBV30
d_gene: TRBD1
CDR3nt: TGTGCCTGGGAGACCAGGGGGAGAGCTTTCTTT
CDR3aa: CAWETRGRAFF

j_gene: TRBJ2-7
abundance: NA
v_gene: TRBV7-2
d_gene: TRBD2
CDR3nt: TGTGCCAGCAGTAACGGGGGGGCCGGTGGATACGAGCAGTACTTC
CDR3aa: CASSNGGAGGYEQYF

j_gene: TRBJ2-7
abundance: NA
v_gene: TRBV6-2/TRBV6-3
d_gene: TRBD1
CDR3nt: TGTGCCAGCAGTTACCCCCACAGGGGCGAGCAGTACTTC
CDR3aa: CASSYPHRGEQYF

j_gene: TRBJ1-1
abundance: few
v_gene: TRBV6-4
d_gene: NA
CDR3nt: TGTGCCAGCAGCCCCGACCGGGACACTGAAGCTTTCTTT
CDR3aa: CASSPDRDTEAFF

j_gene: TRBJ2-1
abundance: NA
v_gene: TRBV3-1/TRBV3-2
d_gene: TRBD1
CDR3nt: TGTGCCAGCAGCCAAGGGACAGGGGGCAATGAGCAGTTCTTC
CDR3aa: CASSQGTGGNEQFF

j_gene: TRBJ1-2
abundance: NA
v_gene: TRBV19
d_gene: TRBD1
CDR3nt: TGTGCCAGTAGTCAAGGGGGCTCGGGCAACTATGGCTACACCTTC
CDR3aa: CASSQGGSGNYGYTF

j_gene: TRBJ2-6
abundance: NA
v_gene: TRBV30
d_gene: NA
CDR3nt: TGTGCCAGACAGAGCGTCACTGGGGCCAACGTCCTGACTTTC
CDR3aa: CARQSVTGANVLTF

j_gene: TRBJ2-1
abundance: NA
v_gene: TRBV4-2
d_gene: NA
CDR3nt: TGTGCCAGCAGTCTTACCCCAGGGATCTCCTACAATGAGCAGTTCTTC
CDR3aa: CASSLTPGISYNEQFF

j_gene: TRBJ2-7
abundance: NA
v_gene: TRBV7-2
d_gene: TRBD2
CDR3nt: TGTGCCAGCAGCCCAGGACTAGCAACCTACGAGCAGTACTTC
CDR3aa: CASSPGLATYEQYF

j_gene: TRBJ1-5
abundance: NA
v_gene: TRBV19
d_gene: TRBD1
CDR3nt: TGTGCCAGTAGGGACAGGGGGGGGGATCAGCCCCAGCATTTT
CDR3aa: CASRDRGGDQPQHF

j_gene: TRBJ1-4
abundance: NA
v_gene: TRBV6-5
d_gene: NA
CDR3nt: TGTGCCAGCAGTTACTTGGGGGAGGATGAAAAACTGTTTTTT
CDR3aa: CASSYLGEDEKLFF

j_gene: TRBJ2-1
abundance: NA
v_gene: TRBV7-2
d_gene: NA
CDR3nt: TGTGCCAGCAGCTTAGGGCAGGACAATGAGCAGTTCTTC
CDR3aa: CASSLGQDNEQFF

j_gene: TRBJ2-1
abundance: NA
v_gene: TRBV9
d_gene: TRBD2
CDR3nt: TGTGCCAGCAGCGTAGACCTTATGGCTAGCGGGGCCAATGAGCAGTTCTTC
CDR3aa: CASSVDLMASGANEQFF

j_gene: TRBJ2-3
abundance: NA
v_gene: TRBV5-8
d_gene: NA
CDR3nt: TGTGCCAGCAGCTTCCCCGGGTCAGATACGCAGTATTTT
CDR3aa: CASSFPGSDTQYF